This T cell receptor (beta chain) was recovered during a study of cytomegalovirus exposure and HLA in healthy donors. Study-level findings and limits: In a later analysis, HLA-C alleles had the fewest associated TCRs, DRB1 alleles the most. Most of the TCR beta V segments (in an earlier analysis) were productive either about 87% or about 30% of the time. Researchers reported in a later analysis that a missense DCLRE1C variant was tied to TCR beta V- and J-gene trimming.

The PCR was carried out with 60 Vbeta primers and 13 Jbeta primers. The assay was immunoSEQ multiplex PCR, and TCRdb's table has in-frame clones only and misses some. Altogether about 160,000 clones are present, approximately 80% being singletons, with the ten largest covering 8.5% to 10%. Notes on this clone: Antigen: not known.

The CDR3 totals 14 residues. The V gene lost 1 base and the J gene lost 4 bases, with 12 bases spanning the gap. From germline, CDR1 is SGHNT and CDR2 YYREEE (reference sequence). Input material: PBMCs. This clonotype was obtained from a man in his late teens or twenties in good health and CMV-seropositive. The chain is built from TRBV5-4 and TRBJ2-7; D unresolved. Here the CDR3 DNA reads TGTGCCAGCAGCTTGCCCCAAACGGGTTACGAGCAGTACTTC. Encoded protein: CASSLPQTGYEQYF. The whole variable domain, remainder taken from reference TRBV5-4 and TRBJ2-7, is ETGVTQSPTHLIKTRGQQVTLRCSSQSGHNTVSWYQQALGQGPQFIFQYYREEENGRGNFPPRFSGLQFPNYSSELNVNALELDDSALYLCASSLPQTGYEQYFGPGTRLTVT.